The rows below give T cell receptor beta chains drawn from one sample of a study of beta chain features in type 1 diabetes. Repertoires were generated with immunoSEQ multiplex PCR, while TCRdb's copy carries only in-frame clones and drops some. The table lists tens of thousands of clones, 66% of them singletons. The sample comprised Tregs from blood. These receptors originate from a man aged 30 to 39 with type 1 diabetes. Some clones in this sample may be carry-over from other donors' samples. Each CDR3 is given with its conserved first and last residue. Each record gives: V gene, D gene, J gene, clone size, CDR3 DNA, CDR3 protein. A D gene is named only where the DNA matches it firmly. Some rows mark clone size as missing; the rest say once, few, many or name a class of expanded clone.

V gene: TRBV18
D gene: NA
J gene: TRBJ1-5
clone size: NA
CDR3 DNA: TGTGCCAGCTCACGGCGGGACGGATATAGCAATCAGCCCCAGCATTTT
CDR3 protein: CASSRRDGYSNQPQHF

V gene: TRBV5-1
D gene: NA
J gene: TRBJ2-1
clone size: NA
CDR3 DNA: TGCGCCACCGCTGTAAACAACTACAATGAGCAGTTCTTC
CDR3 protein: CATAVNNYNEQFF

V gene: TRBV5-5
D gene: NA
J gene: TRBJ2-7
clone size: NA
CDR3 DNA: TGTGCCAGCAGCTTACCTTCCGGAGTCTACGAGCAGTACTTC
CDR3 protein: CASSLPSGVYEQYF

V gene: TRBV19
D gene: NA
J gene: TRBJ2-2
clone size: once
CDR3 DNA: TGTGCCAGTAGTATGGGGCACTACACCGGGGAGCTGTTTTTT
CDR3 protein: CASSMGHYTGELFF

V gene: TRBV11-2
D gene: TRBD2
J gene: TRBJ2-1
clone size: NA
CDR3 DNA: TGTGCCAGCAGCTTATTCCGGGGGGGCAAATACAATGAGCAGTTCTTC
CDR3 protein: CASSLFRGGKYNEQFF

V gene: TRBV5-5
D gene: TRBD2
J gene: TRBJ2-7
clone size: few
CDR3 DNA: TGTGCCAGCAGCCCCGGGGGGAATGCCTACGAGCAGTACTTC
CDR3 protein: CASSPGGNAYEQYF

V gene: TRBV5-6
D gene: NA
J gene: TRBJ2-3
clone size: NA
CDR3 DNA: TGTGCCAGCAGCTTTTCATCGGGAGCAGATACGCAGTATTTT
CDR3 protein: CASSFSSGADTQYF

V gene: TRBV7-6
D gene: TRBD1
J gene: TRBJ2-5
clone size: NA
CDR3 DNA: TGTGCCAGCAGCTCAGGACAGGGCCGGGAGACCCAGTACTTC
CDR3 protein: CASSSGQGRETQYF

V gene: TRBV7-9
D gene: NA
J gene: TRBJ2-7
clone size: NA
CDR3 DNA: TGTGCCAGCAGCTTAGCGGAGGGGGCGGGCGGATTCGAGCAGTACTTC
CDR3 protein: CASSLAEGAGGFEQYF

V gene: TRBV7-8
D gene: TRBD2
J gene: TRBJ2-7
clone size: NA
CDR3 DNA: TGTGCCAGCAGCGTTAGCGGGGGGCCCTTCGAGCAGTACTTC
CDR3 protein: CASSVSGGPFEQYF

V gene: TRBV5-1
D gene: TRBD2
J gene: TRBJ2-5
clone size: NA
CDR3 DNA: TGCGCCAGCAGCTCTCTAGCGGGGCCACAAGAGACCCAGTACTTC
CDR3 protein: CASSSLAGPQETQYF

V gene: TRBV5-1
D gene: TRBD2
J gene: TRBJ2-1
clone size: NA
CDR3 DNA: TGCGCCAGCAGCTTGCCTAGCGGGGGTCTTGATGAGCAGTTCTTC
CDR3 protein: CASSLPSGGLDEQFF

V gene: TRBV7-9
D gene: TRBD1
J gene: TRBJ1-2
clone size: NA
CDR3 DNA: TGTGCCAGCAGCCCCCCCGACAGGGGCTATGGCTACACCTTC
CDR3 protein: CASSPPDRGYGYTF

V gene: TRBV27
D gene: NA
J gene: TRBJ1-1
clone size: few
CDR3 DNA: TGTGCCAGCAGCGATTTGGGACATGGAAGCACTGAAGCTTTCTTT
CDR3 protein: CASSDLGHGSTEAFF

V gene: TRBV28
D gene: NA
J gene: TRBJ2-6
clone size: NA
CDR3 DNA: TGTGCCAGCAGCCCGCTGGACAGAGGCTTATCTGGGGCCAACGTCCTGACTTTC
CDR3 protein: CASSPLDRGLSGANVLTF

V gene: TRBV7-2
D gene: TRBD2
J gene: TRBJ2-1
clone size: NA
CDR3 DNA: TGTGCCAGCAGCGGGACTAATTCGGAGCAGTTCTTC
CDR3 protein: CASSGTNSEQFF

V gene: TRBV2
D gene: NA
J gene: TRBJ2-1
clone size: few
CDR3 DNA: TGTGCCAGCAGCTCGGAGGGCTGGTTAGGGCAGTTCTTC
CDR3 protein: CASSSEGWLGQFF